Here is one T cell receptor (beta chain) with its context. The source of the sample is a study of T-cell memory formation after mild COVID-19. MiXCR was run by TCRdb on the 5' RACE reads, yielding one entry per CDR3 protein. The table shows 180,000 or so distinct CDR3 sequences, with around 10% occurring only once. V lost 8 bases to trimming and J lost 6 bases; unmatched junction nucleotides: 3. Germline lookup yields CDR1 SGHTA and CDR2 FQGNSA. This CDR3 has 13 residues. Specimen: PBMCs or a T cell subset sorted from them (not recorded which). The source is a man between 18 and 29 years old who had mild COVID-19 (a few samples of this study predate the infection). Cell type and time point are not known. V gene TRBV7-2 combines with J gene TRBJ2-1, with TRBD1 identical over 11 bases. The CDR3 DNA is TGTGCCAGCGGACAGGGGGCGGGCAATGAGCAGTTCTTC. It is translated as CASGQGAGNEQFF.